A selection of T cell receptor beta chains follows, all from one sample in a study of CD8+ T cells in alopecia areata. Sequencing used immunoSEQ multiplex PCR; TCRdb keeps in-frame clones, though not all of them. The profile shows 70,000 to 95,000 clones, about 51% of them singletons. What was sequenced was NKG2D-high CD8+ T cells sorted from blood. Receptors were obtained from a human donor with alopecia areata. Each CDR3 is given with its conserved first and last residue. Fields, in order: clone size, J gene, D gene, V gene, CDR3 DNA, CDR3 protein. The D gene is left open where the match is weak. A row's size may be missing; if present it is once, few, many or a size class.

size: NA; J: TRBJ1-1; D: TRBD1; V: TRBV9; DNA: TGTGCCAGCAGGGGACAGGGGACTGAAGCTTTCTTT; CDR3: CASRGQGTEAFF
size: NA; J: TRBJ2-7; D: NA; V: TRBV29-1; DNA: TGCAGCGTTGAACTCCTCCTTAAAAGGGGAACCTACGAGCAGTACTTC; CDR3: CSVELLLKRGTYEQYF
size: NA; J: TRBJ1-5; D: NA; V: TRBV28; DNA: TGTGCCAGCAGCGGCGAGGAGAGCAATCAGCCCCAGCATTTT; CDR3: CASSGEESNQPQHF
size: NA; J: TRBJ2-7; D: TRBD2; V: TRBV4-1; DNA: TGCGCCAGCAGCCAAGAGGAGCGGGGCGTTTACGAGCAGTACTTC; CDR3: CASSQEERGVYEQYF
size: few; J: TRBJ2-7; D: NA; V: TRBV29-1; DNA: TGCAGCGCTGCCCCGACGGATCCTTCCTACGAGCAGTACTTC; CDR3: CSAAPTDPSYEQYF
size: few; J: TRBJ1-4; D: NA; V: TRBV23-1; DNA: TGCGCCAGCAGTCAACGTCAGGCAACTAATGAAAAACTGTTTTTT; CDR3: CASSQRQATNEKLFF
size: NA; J: TRBJ2-2; D: NA; V: TRBV9; DNA: TGTGCCAGCAGCGGTGACTCACCCACCGGGGAGCTGTTTTTT; CDR3: CASSGDSPTGELFF
size: NA; J: TRBJ1-4; D: NA; V: TRBV2; DNA: TGTGCCAGCAGTGGTCAGGGAGGGGTTTTT; CDR3: CASSGQGGVF
size: NA; J: TRBJ2-3; D: NA; V: TRBV27; DNA: TGTGCCAGCAGTTTACAGGGTGGTACGCAGTATTTT; CDR3: CASSLQGGTQYF
size: few; J: TRBJ2-7; D: NA; V: TRBV7-9; DNA: TGTGCCAGCAGCTTCCCATTAGACTACGAGCAGTACTTC; CDR3: CASSFPLDYEQYF
size: few; J: TRBJ1-2; D: TRBD1; V: TRBV29-1; DNA: TGCAGCGTTCTTGGGGACAGGGGAGGCTACACCTTC; CDR3: CSVLGDRGGYTF
size: NA; J: TRBJ2-7; D: NA; V: TRBV29-1; DNA: TGCAGCGTTGCTGGGGTCGGGGAGGACGGTGGCTTCGCCTACGAGCAGTACTTC; CDR3: CSVAGVGEDGGFAYEQYF
size: NA; J: TRBJ2-2; D: TRBD2; V: TRBV6-5; DNA: TGTGCCAGCAGTTACGGGGAGGGGACCGGGGAGCTGTTTTTT; CDR3: CASSYGEGTGELFF
size: few; J: TRBJ2-1; D: TRBD2; V: TRBV29-1; DNA: TGCAGCTCTATAGCGGGGGATAGTTACTACAATGAGCAGTTCTTC; CDR3: CSSIAGDSYYNEQFF
size: NA; J: TRBJ2-1; D: NA; V: TRBV27; DNA: TGTGCCAGCAGTTTTGGGCTAGACGCCGTTGAGCAGTTCTTC; CDR3: CASSFGLDAVEQFF
size: NA; J: TRBJ1-5; D: NA; V: TRBV27; DNA: TGTGCCAGCAGTCCCTGGGGCGGGGAGTGGTCCCATGGTCATCAGCCCCAGCATTTT; CDR3: CASSPWGGEWSHGHQPQHF
size: NA; J: TRBJ2-1; D: NA; V: TRBV27; DNA: TGTGCCAGCAGTCTCACAGGCAATGAGCAGTTCTTC; CDR3: CASSLTGNEQFF
size: few; J: TRBJ2-1; D: NA; V: TRBV6-5; DNA: TGTGCCAGCAGTTACGAGAATGAGCAGTTCTTC; CDR3: CASSYENEQFF
size: few; J: TRBJ1-3; D: NA; V: TRBV28; DNA: TGTGCCAGCAGATCTACAGGGAACTCTGGAAACACCATATATTTT; CDR3: CASRSTGNSGNTIYF
size: few; J: TRBJ1-4; D: TRBD1; V: TRBV7-9; DNA: TGTGCCAGCAGCTCGACAGGGGGCACTAATGAAAAACTGTTTTTT; CDR3: CASSSTGGTNEKLFF
size: few; J: TRBJ1-1; D: NA; V: TRBV29-1; DNA: TGCAGCGCTGTCCTTCCCCTGGACACTGAAGCTTTCTTT; CDR3: CSAVLPLDTEAFF
size: NA; J: TRBJ2-7; D: NA; V: TRBV5-6; DNA: TGTGCCAGCAGCTGGGAGGGGGGTGCGGACTACGAGCAGTACTTC; CDR3: CASSWEGGADYEQYF
size: NA; J: TRBJ1-5; D: NA; V: TRBV6-6; DNA: TGTGCCAGCAGTTCGACAGTTGGGGACAATCAGCCCCAGCATTTT; CDR3: CASSSTVGDNQPQHF
size: NA; J: TRBJ2-1; D: TRBD1; V: TRBV18; DNA: TGTGCCAGCTCACTCGGACAGGGAGGCAATGAGCAGTTCTTC; CDR3: CASSLGQGGNEQFF
size: NA; J: TRBJ1-2; D: TRBD1; V: TRBV9; DNA: TGTGCCAGCAGCGTTCGCACAGGGGGGAGCGACTATGGCTACACCTTC; CDR3: CASSVRTGGSDYGYTF
size: NA; J: TRBJ1-1; D: NA; V: TRBV6-1; DNA: TGTGCCAGCAGTGAATACGACGGGGCCTTCGAAGCTTTCTTT; CDR3: CASSEYDGAFEAFF
size: once; J: TRBJ2-1; D: TRBD2; V: TRBV29-1; DNA: TGCAGCGTCGGACTAGCGGGGGGGCTTAATGAGCAGTTCTTC; CDR3: CSVGLAGGLNEQFF
size: few; J: TRBJ2-1; D: TRBD1; V: TRBV4-1; DNA: TGCGCCAGCAGCCAAGTGGCCCGGGACAGAAGCTACAATGAGCAGTTCTTC; CDR3: CASSQVARDRSYNEQFF
size: NA; J: TRBJ2-7; D: TRBD1; V: TRBV27; DNA: TGTGCCAGCAGTCAGACAGGGGCCCCCTACGAGCAGTACTTC; CDR3: CASSQTGAPYEQYF
size: NA; J: TRBJ2-7; D: TRBD2; V: TRBV11-2; DNA: TGTGCCAGCACATTTATGCTAGCGGGAGGGTCCCACGAGCAGTACTTC; CDR3: CASTFMLAGGSHEQYF
size: few; J: TRBJ2-2; D: NA; V: TRBV27; DNA: TGTGCCAGCAGTTTATCCCAGGGCTTGACCGGGGAGCTGTTTTTT; CDR3: CASSLSQGLTGELFF
size: NA; J: TRBJ1-2; D: TRBD1; V: TRBV30; DNA: TGTGCCTGGAGTCCCCTAGGGGGCAACTATGGCTACACCTTC; CDR3: CAWSPLGGNYGYTF
size: few; J: TRBJ1-6; D: NA; V: TRBV4-1; DNA: TGCGCCAGCAGCCCCGAATTGGGGGAGAATTCACCCCTCCACTTT; CDR3: CASSPELGENSPLHF
size: few; J: TRBJ2-7; D: TRBD1; V: TRBV13; DNA: TGTGCCAGCAGCGTAGAAGGGACAGGTAATTACGAGCAGTACTTC; CDR3: CASSVEGTGNYEQYF
size: NA; J: TRBJ2-2; D: NA; V: TRBV11-3; DNA: TGTGCCAGCAGCCCCTCTGGCTCCGGGGAGCTGTTTTTT; CDR3: CASSPSGSGELFF
size: NA; J: TRBJ1-1; D: NA; V: TRBV29-1; DNA: TGCAGCGTTGAACTGGCAAACACTGAAGCTTTCTTT; CDR3: CSVELANTEAFF
size: NA; J: TRBJ2-7; D: NA; V: TRBV30; DNA: TGTGCCTGGAGTGGGGGGCAGGGGGGCCACGAGCAGTACTTC; CDR3: CAWSGGQGGHEQYF